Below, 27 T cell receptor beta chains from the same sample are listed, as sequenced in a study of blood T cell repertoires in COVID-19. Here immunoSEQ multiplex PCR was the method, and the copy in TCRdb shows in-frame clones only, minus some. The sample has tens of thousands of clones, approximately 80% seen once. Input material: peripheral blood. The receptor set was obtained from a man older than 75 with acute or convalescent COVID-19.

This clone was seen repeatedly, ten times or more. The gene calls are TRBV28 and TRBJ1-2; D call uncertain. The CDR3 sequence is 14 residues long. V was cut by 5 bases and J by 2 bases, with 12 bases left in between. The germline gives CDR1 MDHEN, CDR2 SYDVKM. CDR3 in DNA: TGTGCCAGCAGTGAACAGAGTTTCAACTATGGCTACACCTTC. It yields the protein CASSEQSFNYGYTF.

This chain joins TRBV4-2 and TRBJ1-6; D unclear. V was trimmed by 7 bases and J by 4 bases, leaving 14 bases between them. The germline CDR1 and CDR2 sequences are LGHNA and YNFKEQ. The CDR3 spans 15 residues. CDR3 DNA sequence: TGTGCCAGCAAGAGGAGGCCGGAATATAATTCACCCCTCCACTTT. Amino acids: CASKRRPEYNSPLHF.

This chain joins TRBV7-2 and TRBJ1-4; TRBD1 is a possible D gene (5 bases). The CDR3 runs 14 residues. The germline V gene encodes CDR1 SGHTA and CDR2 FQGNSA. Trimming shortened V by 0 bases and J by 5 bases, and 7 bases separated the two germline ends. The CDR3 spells CASSLAGGNEKLFF. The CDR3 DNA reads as TGTGCCAGCAGCTTAGCGGGGGGGAATGAAAAACTGTTTTTT.

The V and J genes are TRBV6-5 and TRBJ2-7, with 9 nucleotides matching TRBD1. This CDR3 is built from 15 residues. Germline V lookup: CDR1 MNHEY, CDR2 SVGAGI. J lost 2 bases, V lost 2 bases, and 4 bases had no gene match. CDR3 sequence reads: CASSYRQGVTYEQYF. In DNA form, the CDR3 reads TGTGCCAGCAGTTACAGACAGGGGGTTACCTACGAGCAGTACTTC.

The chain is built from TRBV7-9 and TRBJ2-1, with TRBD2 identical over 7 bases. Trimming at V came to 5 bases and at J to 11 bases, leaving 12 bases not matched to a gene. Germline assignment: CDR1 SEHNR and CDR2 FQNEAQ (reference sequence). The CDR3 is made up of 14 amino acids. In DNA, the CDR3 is TGTGCCAGCAGCGCCGGGACTACCCTTTGGAAGCAGTTCTTC. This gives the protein CASSAGTTLWKQFF.

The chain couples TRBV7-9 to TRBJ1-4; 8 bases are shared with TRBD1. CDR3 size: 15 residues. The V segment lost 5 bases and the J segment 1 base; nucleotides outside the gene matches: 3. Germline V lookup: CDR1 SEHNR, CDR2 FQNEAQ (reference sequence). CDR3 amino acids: CASSADRGTNEKLFF. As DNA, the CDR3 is TGTGCCAGCAGCGCCGACAGGGGAACTAATGAAAAACTGTTTTTT.

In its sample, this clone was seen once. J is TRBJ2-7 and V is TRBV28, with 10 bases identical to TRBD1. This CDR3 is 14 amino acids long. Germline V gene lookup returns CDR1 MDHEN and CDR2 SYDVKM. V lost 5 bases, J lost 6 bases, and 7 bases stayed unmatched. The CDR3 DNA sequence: TGTGCCAGCAGTATAATAGGGACAGGGGCCGAGCAGTACTTC. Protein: CASSIIGTGAEQYF.

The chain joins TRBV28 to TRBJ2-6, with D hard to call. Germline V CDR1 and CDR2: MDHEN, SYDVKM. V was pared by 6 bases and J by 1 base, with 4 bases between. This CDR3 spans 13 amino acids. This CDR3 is CASRRSGANVLTF. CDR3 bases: TGTGCCAGCAGACGGTCTGGGGCCAACGTCCTGACTTTC.

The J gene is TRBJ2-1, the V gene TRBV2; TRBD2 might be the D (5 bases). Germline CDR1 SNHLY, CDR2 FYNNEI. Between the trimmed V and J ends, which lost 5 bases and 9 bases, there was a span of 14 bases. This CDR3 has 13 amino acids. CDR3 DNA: TGTGCCAGCAGTCTCTATGAGGGCGGTGAGCAGTTCTTC. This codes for CASSLYEGGEQFF.

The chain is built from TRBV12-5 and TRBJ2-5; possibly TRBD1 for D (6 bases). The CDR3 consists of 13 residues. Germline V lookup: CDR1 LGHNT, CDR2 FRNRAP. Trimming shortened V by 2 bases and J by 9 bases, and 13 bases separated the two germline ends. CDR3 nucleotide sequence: TGTGCTAGTGGTTTGCCCGGACAGACGGCCCAGTACTTC. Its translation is CASGLPGQTAQYF. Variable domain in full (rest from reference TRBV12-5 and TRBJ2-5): DARVTQTPRHKVTEMGQEVTMRCQPILGHNTVFWYRQTMMQGLELLAYFRNRAPLDDSGMPKDRFSAEMPDATLATLKIQPSEPRDSAVYFCASGLPGQTAQYFGPGTRLLVL.

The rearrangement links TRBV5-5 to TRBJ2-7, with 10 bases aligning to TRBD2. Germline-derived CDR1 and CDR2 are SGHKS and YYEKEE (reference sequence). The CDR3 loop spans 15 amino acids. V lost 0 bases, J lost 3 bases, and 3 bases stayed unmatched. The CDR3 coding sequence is TGTGCCAGCAGCTTGGCACTAGCGGGGAACTACGAGCAGTACTTC. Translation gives CASSLALAGNYEQYF. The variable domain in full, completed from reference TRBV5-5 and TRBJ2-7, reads DAGVTQSPTHLIKTRGQQVTLRCSPISGHKSVSWYQQVLGQGPQFIFQYYEKEERGRGNFPDRFSARQFPNYSSELNVNALLLGDSALYLCASSLALAGNYEQYFGPGTRLTVT.

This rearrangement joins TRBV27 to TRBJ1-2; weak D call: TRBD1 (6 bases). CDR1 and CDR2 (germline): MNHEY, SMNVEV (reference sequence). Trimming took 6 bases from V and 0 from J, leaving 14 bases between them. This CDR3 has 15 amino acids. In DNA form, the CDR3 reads TGTGCCAGCAGCTTGACAGGACACACTAACTATGGCTACACCTTC. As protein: CASSLTGHTNYGYTF.

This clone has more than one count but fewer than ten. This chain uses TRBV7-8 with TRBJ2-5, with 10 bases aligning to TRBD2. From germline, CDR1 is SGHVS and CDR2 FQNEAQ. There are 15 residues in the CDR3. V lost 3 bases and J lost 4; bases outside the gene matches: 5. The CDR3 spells CASSFGLAASETQYF. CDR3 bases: TGTGCCAGCAGCTTCGGACTAGCGGCTTCAGAGACCCAGTACTTC. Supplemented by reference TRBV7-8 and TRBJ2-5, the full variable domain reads GAGVSQSPRYKVAKRGQDVALRCDPISGHVSLFWYQQALGQGPEFLTYFQNEAQLDKSGLPSDRFFAERPEGSVSTLKIQRTQQEDSAVYLCASSFGLAASETQYFGPGTRLLVL.

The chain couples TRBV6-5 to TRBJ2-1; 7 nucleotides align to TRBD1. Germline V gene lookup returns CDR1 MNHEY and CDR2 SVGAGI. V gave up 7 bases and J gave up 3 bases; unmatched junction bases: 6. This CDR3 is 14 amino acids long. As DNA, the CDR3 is TGTGCCAGCATAAACAGGGGAAACTACAATGAGCAGTTCTTC. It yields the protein CASINRGNYNEQFF.

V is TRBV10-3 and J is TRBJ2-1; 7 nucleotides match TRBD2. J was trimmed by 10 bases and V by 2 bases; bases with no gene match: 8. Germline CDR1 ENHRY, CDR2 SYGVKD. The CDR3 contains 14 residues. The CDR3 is CAISEGGSVGEQFF. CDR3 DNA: TGTGCCATCAGTGAGGGCGGGAGTGTAGGGGAGCAGTTCTTC.

The CDR3 loop is CASSSRLSWRYEQYF. The CDR3, as DNA: TGTGCCAGCAGTTCCCGACTCTCTTGGAGGTACGAGCAGTACTTC. The gene calls are TRBV6-5 and TRBJ2-7; D is possibly TRBD2 (5 bases). CDR1 is MNHEY, CDR2 SVGAGI, per germline. The CDR3 contains 15 residues. Trimming stripped 4 bases from V and 4 bases from J, with 17 bases between.

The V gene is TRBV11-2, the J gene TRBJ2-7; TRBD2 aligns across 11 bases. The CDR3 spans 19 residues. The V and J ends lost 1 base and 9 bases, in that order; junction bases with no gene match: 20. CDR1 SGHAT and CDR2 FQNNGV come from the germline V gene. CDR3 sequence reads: CASSLVAGTSGLYTLAQYF. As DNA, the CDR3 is TGTGCCAGCAGCTTAGTGGCCGGGACTAGCGGTCTCTACACCTTGGCGCAGTACTTC.

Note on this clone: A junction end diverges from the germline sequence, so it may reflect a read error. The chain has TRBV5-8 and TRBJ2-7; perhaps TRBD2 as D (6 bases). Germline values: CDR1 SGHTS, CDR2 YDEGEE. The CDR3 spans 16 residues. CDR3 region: CASSLFSGVVSHEQYF. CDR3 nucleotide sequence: TGTGCCAGCAGCTTGTTTTCGGGAGTGGTCTCCCACGAGCAGTACTTC.

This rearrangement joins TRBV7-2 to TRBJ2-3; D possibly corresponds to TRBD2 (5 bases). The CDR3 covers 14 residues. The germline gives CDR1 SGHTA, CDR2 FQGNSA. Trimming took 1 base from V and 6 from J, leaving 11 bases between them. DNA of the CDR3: TGTGCCAGCAGCTTAGGGGCGCGAGGGGATACGCAGTATTTT. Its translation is CASSLGARGDTQYF.

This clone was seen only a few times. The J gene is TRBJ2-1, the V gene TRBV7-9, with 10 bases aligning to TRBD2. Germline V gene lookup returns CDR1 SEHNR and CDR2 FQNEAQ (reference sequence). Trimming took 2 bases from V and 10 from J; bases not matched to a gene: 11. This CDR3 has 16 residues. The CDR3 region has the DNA TGTGCCAGCAGCTTACCGGGGCTAGCGGGAGTAGGGGAGCAGTTCTTC. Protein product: CASSLPGLAGVGEQFF.

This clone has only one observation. The CDR3 spells CATSDPDSPWETQYF. CDR3 DNA: TGTGCCACCAGTGATCCCGACAGCCCGTGGGAGACCCAGTACTTC. The V call is TRBV24-1, the J call TRBJ2-5; possibly TRBD1 for D (5 bases). From germline, CDR1 is KGHDR and CDR2 SFDVKD. The CDR3 loop spans 15 amino acids. V lost 3 bases and J 5 bases, leaving 15 bases between the germline ends.

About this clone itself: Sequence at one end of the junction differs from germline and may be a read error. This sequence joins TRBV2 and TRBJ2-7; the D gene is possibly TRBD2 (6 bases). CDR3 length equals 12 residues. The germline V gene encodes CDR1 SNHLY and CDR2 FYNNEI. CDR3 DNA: TGTGCCAGCAGTTATTCCGGGACTTTACAAACCTTC. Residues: CASSYSGTLQTF.

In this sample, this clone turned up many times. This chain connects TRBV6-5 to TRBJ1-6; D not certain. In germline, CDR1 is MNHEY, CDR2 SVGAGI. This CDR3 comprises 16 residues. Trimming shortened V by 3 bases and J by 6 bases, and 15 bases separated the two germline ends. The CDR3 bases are TGTGCCAGCAGTTATACCCTCAGAACAGCTAATTCACCCCTCCACTTT. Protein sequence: CASSYTLRTANSPLHF.

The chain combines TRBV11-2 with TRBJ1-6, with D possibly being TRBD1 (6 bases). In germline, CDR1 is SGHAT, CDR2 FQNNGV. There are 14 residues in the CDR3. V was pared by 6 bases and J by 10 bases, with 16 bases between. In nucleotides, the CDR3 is TGTGCCAGCAGTTATCTGGGGGCTTGGTCACCCCTCCACTTT. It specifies CASSYLGAWSPLHF.

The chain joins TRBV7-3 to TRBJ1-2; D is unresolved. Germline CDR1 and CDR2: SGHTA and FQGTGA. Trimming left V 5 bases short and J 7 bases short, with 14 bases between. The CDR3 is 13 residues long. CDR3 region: CASSPTAAGGYTF. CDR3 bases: TGTGCCAGCAGCCCAACAGCGGCAGGTGGCTACACCTTC. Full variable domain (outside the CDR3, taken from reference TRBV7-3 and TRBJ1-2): GAGVSQTPSNKVTEKGKYVELRCDPISGHTALYWYRQSLGQGPEFLIYFQGTGAADDSGLPNDRFFAVRPEGSVSTLKIQRTERGDSAVYLCASSPTAAGGYTFGSGTRLTVV.

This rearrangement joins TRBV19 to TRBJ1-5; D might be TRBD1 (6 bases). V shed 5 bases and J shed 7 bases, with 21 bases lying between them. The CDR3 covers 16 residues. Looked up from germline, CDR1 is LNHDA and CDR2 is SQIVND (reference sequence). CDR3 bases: TGTGCCAGTAGTCTCACAGGGTTGGGAGATCTACAGCCCCAGCATTTT. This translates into CASSLTGLGDLQPQHF.

The CDR3 DNA follows: TGTGCCTGGAAATGGGGGGGGTTGACAGATACGCAGTATTTT. Its translation is CAWKWGGLTDTQYF. V is TRBV30 and J is TRBJ2-3; 7 nucleotides match TRBD2. The CDR3 is 14 amino acids. Trimming took 4 bases from V and 3 from J; bases not matched to a gene: 7. Germline V gene lookup returns CDR1 GTSNPN and CDR2 SVGIG (reference sequence).